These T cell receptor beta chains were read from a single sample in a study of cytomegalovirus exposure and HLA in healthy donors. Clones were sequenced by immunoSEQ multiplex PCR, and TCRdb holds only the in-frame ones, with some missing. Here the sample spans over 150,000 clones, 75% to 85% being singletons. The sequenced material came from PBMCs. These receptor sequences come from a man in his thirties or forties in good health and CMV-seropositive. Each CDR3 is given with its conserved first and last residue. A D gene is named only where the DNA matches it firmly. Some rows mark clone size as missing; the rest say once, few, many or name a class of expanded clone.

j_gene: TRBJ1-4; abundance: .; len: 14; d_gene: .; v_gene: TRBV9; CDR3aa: CASSVAMTGEKLFF; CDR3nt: TGTGCCAGCAGCGTAGCAATGACGGGAGAAAAACTGTTTTTT
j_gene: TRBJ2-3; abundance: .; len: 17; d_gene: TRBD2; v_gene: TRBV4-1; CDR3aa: CASSQPGTSGGADTQYF; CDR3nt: TGCGCCAGCAGCCAACCGGGGACTAGCGGGGGGGCAGATACGCAGTATTTT
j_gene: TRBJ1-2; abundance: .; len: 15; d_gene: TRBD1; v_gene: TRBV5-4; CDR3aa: CASSLDRGMGHGYTF; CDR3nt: TGTGCCAGCAGCTTGGACAGGGGGATGGGCCATGGCTACACCTTC
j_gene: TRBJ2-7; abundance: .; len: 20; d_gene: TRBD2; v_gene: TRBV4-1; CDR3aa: CASSQVRGGLAGGSTYEQYF; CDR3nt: TGCGCCAGCAGCCAAGTCAGAGGAGGACTAGCGGGAGGGAGCACCTACGAGCAGTACTTC
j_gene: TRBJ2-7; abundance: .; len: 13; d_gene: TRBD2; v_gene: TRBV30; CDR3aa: CAWSVSSGDEQYF; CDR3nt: TGTGCCTGGAGTGTGTCTAGCGGGGACGAGCAGTACTTC
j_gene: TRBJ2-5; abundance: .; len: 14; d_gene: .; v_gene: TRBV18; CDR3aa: CASSPGALEETQYF; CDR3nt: TGTGCCAGCTCACCAGGGGCCCTAGAGGAGACCCAGTACTTC
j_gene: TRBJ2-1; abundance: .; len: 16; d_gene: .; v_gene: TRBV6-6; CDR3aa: CASSYSLERSYNEQFF; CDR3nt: TGTGCCAGCAGTTACTCGTTGGAGAGGTCCTACAATGAGCAGTTCTTC
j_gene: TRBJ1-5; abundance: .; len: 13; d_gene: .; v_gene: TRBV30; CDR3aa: CAWSGQADQPQHF; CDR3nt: TGTGCCTGGAGTGGGCAGGCCGATCAGCCCCAGCATTTT
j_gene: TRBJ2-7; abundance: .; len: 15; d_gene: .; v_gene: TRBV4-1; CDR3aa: CASSQGADTLRAQYF; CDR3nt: TGCGCCAGCAGCCAGGGGGCAGACACTCTACGAGCGCAGTACTTC
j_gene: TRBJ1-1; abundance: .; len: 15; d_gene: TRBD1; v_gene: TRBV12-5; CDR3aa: CASGLRTGGHTEAFF; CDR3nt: TGTGCTAGTGGTTTGCGGACAGGGGGGCACACTGAAGCTTTCTTT
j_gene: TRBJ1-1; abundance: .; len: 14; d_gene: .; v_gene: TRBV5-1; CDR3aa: CASSLDNAGTEAFF; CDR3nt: TGCGCCAGCAGCTTAGACAACGCGGGCACTGAAGCTTTCTTT
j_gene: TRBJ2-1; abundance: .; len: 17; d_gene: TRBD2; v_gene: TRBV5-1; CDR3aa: CASSLEGGRSTWNEQFF; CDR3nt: TGCGCCAGCAGCTTGGAGGGCGGGAGATCTACTTGGAATGAGCAGTTCTTC
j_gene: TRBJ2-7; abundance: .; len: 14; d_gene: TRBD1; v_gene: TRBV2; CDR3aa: CASSYRGSGYEQYF; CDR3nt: TGTGCCAGCAGCTACAGGGGGTCTGGCTACGAGCAGTACTTC
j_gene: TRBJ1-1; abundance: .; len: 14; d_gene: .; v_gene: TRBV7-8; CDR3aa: CASSSPPRGTEAFF; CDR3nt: TGTGCCAGCAGCTCCCCTCCAAGAGGCACTGAAGCTTTCTTT
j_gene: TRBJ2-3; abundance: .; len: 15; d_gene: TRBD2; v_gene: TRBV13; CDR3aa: CASSTYTSGTGTQYF; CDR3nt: TGTGCCAGCAGCACCTACACTAGCGGCACAGGTACGCAGTATTTT
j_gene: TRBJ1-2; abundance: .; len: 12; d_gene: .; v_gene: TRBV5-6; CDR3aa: CASSGSNYGYTF; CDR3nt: TGTGCCAGCAGCGGGAGTAACTATGGCTACACCTTC
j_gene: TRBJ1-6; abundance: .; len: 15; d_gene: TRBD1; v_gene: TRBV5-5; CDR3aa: CASSLTGTGNSPLHF; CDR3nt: TGTGCCAGCAGCCTGACAGGGACGGGGAATTCACCCCTCCACTTT
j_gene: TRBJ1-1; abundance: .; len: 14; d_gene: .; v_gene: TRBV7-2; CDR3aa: CASSLRSLGPEAFF; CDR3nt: TGTGCCAGCAGCTTACGTTCCCTGGGGCCTGAAGCTTTCTTT
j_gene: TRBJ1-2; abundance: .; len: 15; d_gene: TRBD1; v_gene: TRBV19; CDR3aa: CASSIKDRVRYGYTF; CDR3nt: TGTGCCAGTAGTATTAAGGACAGGGTGAGGTATGGCTACACCTTC
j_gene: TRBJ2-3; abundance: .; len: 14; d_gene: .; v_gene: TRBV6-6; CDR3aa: CASRPAGGADTQYF; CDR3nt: TGTGCCAGCAGACCCGCGGGTGGGGCAGATACGCAGTATTTT
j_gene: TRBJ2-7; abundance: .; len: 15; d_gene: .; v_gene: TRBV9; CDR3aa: CASSVEEGGYYEQYF; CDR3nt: TGTGCCAGCAGCGTAGAGGAGGGCGGTTACTACGAGCAGTACTTC
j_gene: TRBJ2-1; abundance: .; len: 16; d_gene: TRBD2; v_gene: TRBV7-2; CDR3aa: CASSLAAAGAYNEQFF; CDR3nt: TGTGCCAGCAGCTTAGCCGCAGCGGGGGCTTACAATGAGCAGTTCTTC
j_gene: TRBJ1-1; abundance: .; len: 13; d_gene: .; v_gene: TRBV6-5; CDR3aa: CASRAGPHTEAFF; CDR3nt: TGTGCCAGCAGAGCAGGGCCCCACACTGAAGCTTTCTTT
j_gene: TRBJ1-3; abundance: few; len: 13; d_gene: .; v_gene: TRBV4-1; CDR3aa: CATAGEAGNTIYF; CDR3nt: TGCGCCACTGCAGGGGAAGCTGGAAACACCATATATTTT
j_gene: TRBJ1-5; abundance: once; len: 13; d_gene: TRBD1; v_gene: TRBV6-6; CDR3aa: CASSYQGGQPQHF; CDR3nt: TGTGCCAGCAGTTACCAGGGGGGACAGCCCCAGCATTTT